The 9 T cell receptor beta chains listed next were all sequenced from one sample in a study of beta chain features in type 1 diabetes. The authors reverse transcribed all of the isolated RNA, so sequencing captured expressed TCRB transcripts. Assay: immunoSEQ multiplex PCR; the TCRdb copy retains only in-frame clones and omits some. The data contain some 150,000 clones, 9% to 10% of them seen just once; the ten biggest clones take up 0.65%. Source material: central memory CD4+ T cells from blood. The source is a middle-aged woman in good health.

The chain carries TRBV6-5 and TRBJ1-4; 9 bases are shared with TRBD1. Germline trimming cut 6 bases from V and 7 bases from J; bases unmatched to any gene: 6. The CDR3 contains 14 residues. Germline V gene lookup returns CDR1 MNHEY and CDR2 SVGAGI. The CDR3 spells CASRDRGSGEKLFF. DNA of the CDR3: TGTGCCAGCAGGGACAGGGGATCCGGTGAAAAACTGTTTTTT.

The chain has TRBV5-1 and TRBJ2-6; a possible D gene is TRBD1 (6 bases). The CDR3 spans 14 residues. The germline V and J ends were trimmed by 4 bases and 2 bases, with 7 bases remaining between them. Germline V gene lookup returns CDR1 SGHRS and CDR2 YFSETQ. The CDR3 is CASSTGPGANVLTF. The DNA of the CDR3 is TGCGCCAGCAGCACAGGGCCTGGGGCCAACGTCCTGACTTTC.

This clone appeared a few times. Other DNA sequences within the sample encode an identical CDR3. The chain carries TRBV11-2 and TRBJ2-1; perhaps TRBD2 as D (7 bases). This CDR3 is built from 17 residues. V was shortened by 5 bases and J by 2 bases, with 19 bases between the two germline ends. Germline V gives CDR1 SGHAT, CDR2 FQNNGV. CDR3 DNA: TGTGCCAGCAGCCCGAGGGGTGGGGGGGCCGCCTACAATGAGCAGTTCTTC. This codes for CASSPRGGGAAYNEQFF. Complete variable domain (other parts from reference TRBV11-2 and TRBJ2-1): EAGVAQSPRYKIIEKRQSVAFWCNPISGHATLYWYQQILGQGPKLLIQFQNNGVVDDSQLPKDRFSAERLKGVDSTLKIQPAKLEDSAVYLCASSPRGGGAAYNEQFFGPGTRLTVL.

V is TRBV29-1 and J is TRBJ2-2, with D hard to call. Deletions cut 3 bases from V and 6 bases from J, with 8 bases between. The CDR3 contains 12 residues. Germline loops: CDR1 SQVTM, CDR2 ANQGSEA. This CDR3 reads CSVDYRAGELFF. The CDR3 bases are TGCAGCGTTGATTACCGGGCCGGGGAGCTGTTTTTT.

This clone was seen at least ten times. In DNA, the CDR3 is TGTGCCAGCAGCCGCGGGGGCCAGACCTACGAGCAGTACTTC. The encoded protein is CASSRGGQTYEQYF. The rearrangement links TRBV9 to TRBJ2-7; TRBD2 might be the D (7 bases). The germline V and J ends were trimmed by 4 bases and 2 bases, with 13 bases remaining between them. Germline CDR1 reads SGDLS; CDR2 reads YYNGEE. There are 14 residues in the CDR3.

This clone was counted only a few times. The chain uses TRBV13 and TRBJ2-2; 8 nucleotides agree with TRBD1. Germline V gene sequence: CDR1 PRHDT, CDR2 FYEKMQ (reference sequence). V was pared by 4 bases and J by 4 bases, with 8 bases of the junction left unmatched. This CDR3 contains 16 residues. CDR3 in DNA: TGTGCCAGCAGCTCCCGATGGACAGGGAGCACCGGGGAGCTGTTTTTT. Amino acid sequence: CASSSRWTGSTGELFF.

The CDR3 DNA reads as TGTGCCAGCAGCTTAGTTAGCGGGGGGGCCGGGGAGCAGTTCTTC. Its protein product is CASSLVSGGAGEQFF. The chain combines TRBV7-2 with TRBJ2-1, with 11 bases lining up with TRBD2. The CDR3 has 15 amino acids. Trimming at V came to 1 base and at J to 10 bases, leaving 6 bases not matched to a gene. Germline assignment: CDR1 SGHTA and CDR2 FQGNSA. Full variable domain (outside the CDR3, taken from reference TRBV7-2 and TRBJ2-1): GAGVSQSPSNKVTEKGKDVELRCDPISGHTALYWYRQSLGQGLEFLIYFQGNSAPDKSGLPSDRFSAERTGGSVSTLTIQRTQQEDSAVYLCASSLVSGGAGEQFFGPGTRLTVL.

This clone was detected a few times. This chain's CDR3 is CAISSGTGPYEQYF. In DNA, the CDR3 is TGTGCCATCAGTTCGGGGACAGGGCCCTACGAGCAGTACTTC. The rearrangement links TRBV10-3 to TRBJ2-7, with 9 bases fitting TRBD1. J gave up 2 bases and V 5 bases, and 4 bases lay outside the gene matches. The CDR3 sequence is 14 residues long. Germline V lookup: CDR1 ENHRY, CDR2 SYGVKD.

The CDR3 loop is CASSIGRRGMNTEAFF. Written as DNA, the CDR3 is TGTGCCAGTAGTATAGGGAGGCGGGGGATGAACACTGAAGCTTTCTTT. The chain is built from TRBV19 and TRBJ1-1; TRBD1 might be the D (5 bases). The germline CDR1 and CDR2 sequences are LNHDA and SQIVND (reference sequence). With 1 base removed from V and 0 bases from J, the gap between germline ends came to 12 bases. The CDR3 extends over 16 amino acids.